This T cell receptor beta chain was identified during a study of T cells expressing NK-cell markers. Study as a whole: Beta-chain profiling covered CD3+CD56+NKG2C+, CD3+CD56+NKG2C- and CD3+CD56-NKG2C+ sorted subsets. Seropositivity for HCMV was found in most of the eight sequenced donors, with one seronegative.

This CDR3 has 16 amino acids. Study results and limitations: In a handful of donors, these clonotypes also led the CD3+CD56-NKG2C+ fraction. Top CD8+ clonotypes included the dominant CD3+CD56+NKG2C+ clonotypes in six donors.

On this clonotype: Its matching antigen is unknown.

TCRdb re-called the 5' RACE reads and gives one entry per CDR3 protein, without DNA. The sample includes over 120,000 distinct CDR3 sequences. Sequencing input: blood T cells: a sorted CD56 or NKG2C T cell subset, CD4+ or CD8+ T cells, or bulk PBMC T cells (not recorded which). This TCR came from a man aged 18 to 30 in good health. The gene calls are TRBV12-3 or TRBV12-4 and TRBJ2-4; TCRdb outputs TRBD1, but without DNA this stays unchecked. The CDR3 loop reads CASSRIGGGDWYIQYF.